A selection of T cell receptor beta chains follows, all from one sample in a study of cytomegalovirus exposure and HLA in healthy donors. TCRdb keeps only in-frame clones here, not all; method: immunoSEQ multiplex PCR. The table lists roughly 150,000 clones, nearly 90% of them singletons. The specimen was PBMCs. The origin of the receptors is a young woman in good health and CMV-seropositive. CDR3s include the opening cysteine and the closing phenylalanine or tryptophan. Each record gives: J gene, V gene, D gene, CDR3 DNA, CDR3 protein. D genes are given only for firm matches.

>TRBJ2-5|TRBV2|TRBD2
TGTGCCAGCAGAATGGGGGCTGTTAGCGGGAAGTACCAAGAGACCCAGTACTTC
CASRMGAVSGKYQETQYF
>TRBJ2-1|TRBV25-1|-
TGTGCCAGCAGTGAGGACGGCGTCAAGAGCGGATTCTTC
CASSEDGVKSGFF
>TRBJ1-1|TRBV7-2|-
TGTGCCAGCAGCTTTGACAGGCGGCCTGAAGCTTTCTTT
CASSFDRRPEAFF
>TRBJ2-1|TRBV30|-
TGTGCCTGGGGGGGCACTCGGAATGAGCAGTTCTTC
CAWGGTRNEQFF
>TRBJ2-3|TRBV19|-
TGTGCCAGTTCAACCTTCGGGACTAGCACAGATACGCAGTATTTT
CASSTFGTSTDTQYF
>TRBJ1-2|TRBV11-2|-
TGTGCCAGCAGCTCCCAGAGGGTGAACTATGGCTACACCTTC
CASSSQRVNYGYTF
>TRBJ2-7|TRBV4-3|TRBD1
TGCGCCAGCAGCCAAGAGTGGCGACAGGGCTTCTCCTACGAGCAGTACTTC
CASSQEWRQGFSYEQYF
>TRBJ1-1|TRBV7-2|-
TGTGCCAGCAGCTTATGGACTGTGAACACTGAAGCTTTCTTT
CASSLWTVNTEAFF
>TRBJ1-3|TRBV7-8|TRBD1
TGTGCCAGCTGCCGGGACAGCTCTGGAAACACCATATATTTT
CASCRDSSGNTIYF
>TRBJ1-1|TRBV4-3|TRBD1
TGCGCCAGCAGCCAAGATCTTACAGGGGTCACTGAAGCTTTCTTT
CASSQDLTGVTEAFF
>TRBJ2-1|TRBV29-1|-
TGCAGCGTTGCAGGGGCCAGGGAGCAGTTCTTC
CSVAGAREQFF
>TRBJ2-1|TRBV18|-
TGTGCCAGCTCAGTCGGCGGGGCCTCCTACAATGAGCAGTTCTTC
CASSVGGASYNEQFF
>TRBJ1-1|TRBV20-1|TRBD1
TGCAGTGCTACGGACAGGGACGCTTTCTTT
CSATDRDAFF
>TRBJ2-5|TRBV4-2|-
TGTGCCAGCTCTGAGGTGAGGCAAGGAGAGACCCAGTACTTC
CASSEVRQGETQYF
>TRBJ1-5|TRBV2|-
TGTGCCAGCAGTGACCTCCTTCTCGGCAGGCTTAATCAGCCCCAGCATTTT
CASSDLLLGRLNQPQHF
>TRBJ2-1|TRBV29-1|TRBD2
TGCAGCGTTGAATCATCGCGGACTAGCTTTGGGAATGAGCAGTTCTTC
CSVESSRTSFGNEQFF
>TRBJ2-7|TRBV7-9|-
TGTGCCAGCAGCTTAGGCCCGGGAGCCTACGAGCAGTACTTC
CASSLGPGAYEQYF